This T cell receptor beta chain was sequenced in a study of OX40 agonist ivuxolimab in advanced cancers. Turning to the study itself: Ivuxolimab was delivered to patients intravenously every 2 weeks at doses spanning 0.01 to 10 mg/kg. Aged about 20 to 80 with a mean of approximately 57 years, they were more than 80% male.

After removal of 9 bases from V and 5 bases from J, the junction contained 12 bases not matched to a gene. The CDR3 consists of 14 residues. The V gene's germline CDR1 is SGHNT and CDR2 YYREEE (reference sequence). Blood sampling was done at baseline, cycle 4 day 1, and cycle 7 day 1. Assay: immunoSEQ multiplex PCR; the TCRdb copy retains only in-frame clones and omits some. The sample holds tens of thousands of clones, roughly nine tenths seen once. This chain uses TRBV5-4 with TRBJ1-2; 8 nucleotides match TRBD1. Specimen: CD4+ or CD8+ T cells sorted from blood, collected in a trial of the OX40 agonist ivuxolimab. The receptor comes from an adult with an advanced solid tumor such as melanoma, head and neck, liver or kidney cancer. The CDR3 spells CATGDRGEGYGYTF. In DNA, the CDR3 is TGTGCCACGGGAGACAGGGGAGAAGGATATGGCTACACCTTC.